These 28 T cell receptor beta chains were sequenced from one sample in a study of blood T cell repertoires in COVID-19 (dated by TCRdb to about 2020). The library was built by means of the immunoSEQ multiplex PCR assay. TCRdb provides this immuneACCESS table in a form limited to in-frame rearrangements. Some clones are lacking; in checked studies, under half of them reflect an unresolved V gene, and why the rest are absent is not known. Across this sample there are 250,000 to 300,000 clones, with roughly 89% seen only once. Of the sample, 3% falls within the top ten clones. The sample taken for sequencing was peripheral blood. Every receptor here comes from a woman under 40 with active or convalescent COVID-19.

This clone appeared a single time. The chain has TRBV7-3 and TRBJ1-2; no clear D. The CDR3 has 14 amino acids. V dropped 8 bases and J dropped 7 bases, with 20 bases sitting between them. The germline CDR1 and CDR2 sequences are SGHTA and FQGTGA. The CDR3 DNA reads as TGTGCCAGCTCCCCTCGCGGTGGTGGTGGTGGCTACACCTTC. Its protein is CASSPRGGGGGYTF.

V and J are TRBV14 and TRBJ1-4, with 7 positions matching TRBD1. The CDR3 runs 13 residues. Germline assignment: CDR1 SGHDN and CDR2 FVKESK. Losses at the gene ends were 4 bases for V and 10 bases for J; bases not matched to a gene: 6. CDR3 loop: CASSPTQGGKLFF. The DNA for the CDR3 is TGTGCCAGCAGCCCTACCCAGGGGGGAAAACTGTTTTTT. The full variable domain, rest sourced from reference TRBV14 and TRBJ1-4, is EAGVTQFPSHSVIEKGQTVTLRCDPISGHDNLYWYRRVMGKEIKFLLHFVKESKQDESGMPNNRFLAERTGGTYSTLKVQPAELEDSGVYFCASSPTQGGKLFFGSGTQLSVL.

Only a few counts were recorded for this clone. The CDR3 DNA is TGTGCCAGCAGCCCGGTGGGACAGGGGGCACAAGAGACCCAGTACTTC. As protein: CASSPVGQGAQETQYF. This chain uses TRBV7-2 with TRBJ2-5, with 12 positions matching TRBD1. The CDR3 runs 16 residues. Germline loops: CDR1 SGHTA, CDR2 FQGNSA. V dropped 5 bases and J dropped 2; count of bases not matched to a gene: 6.

The chain carries TRBV30 and TRBJ2-7, with no clear D. Between the trimmed V and J ends, which lost 2 bases and 5 bases, there was a span of 19 bases. The CDR3 loop spans 15 amino acids. Germline V gene data show CDR1 as GTSNPN and CDR2 as SVGIG (reference sequence). CDR3 amino acids: CAWSPRVRLAHEQYF. CDR3 in DNA: TGTGCCTGGAGTCCCCGGGTACGTTTGGCCCACGAGCAGTACTTC.

The genes are TRBV6-5 and TRBJ1-5; D is unclear. Per germline, CDR1 MNHEY and CDR2 SVGAGI. This CDR3 region has 12 residues. V lost 2 bases and J lost 11, with 10 bases in between. This CDR3 is CASSYGGEAQHF. DNA of the CDR3: TGTGCCAGCAGTTACGGAGGTGAGGCCCAGCATTTT.

The chain couples TRBV6-5 to TRBJ2-5, with a possible D match to TRBD2 (7 bases). The germline CDR1 and CDR2 sequences are MNHEY and SVGAGI. Trimming took off 3 bases at V and 5 bases at J, with 16 bases between the two ends. The CDR3 covers 15 residues. CDR3 sequence (DNA): TGTGCCAGCAGTTATACCGGGGGGCAGAGGGAGACCCAGTACTTC. Translation: CASSYTGGQRETQYF.

On this clone: The germline gene is not matched at one end of the junction; a read error may be the cause. The J gene is TRBJ1-2, the V gene TRBV6-5, with TRBD1 matching over 8 bases. The CDR3 covers 15 residues. Germline V lookup: CDR1 MNHEY, CDR2 SVGAGI. CDR3 residues: CARSYYRGGDYGYTF. DNA for the CDR3: TGTGCCCGCAGTTACTACAGGGGGGGGGACTATGGCTACACCTTC.

The J gene is TRBJ2-7, the V gene TRBV5-1, with 8 bases that match TRBD1. J was trimmed by 3 bases and V by 0 bases; bases with no gene match: 8. Germline V gives CDR1 SGHRS, CDR2 YFSETQ. This CDR3 has 16 amino acids. CDR3 amino acids: CASSLESGQGFYEQYF. The CDR3 DNA reads as TGCGCCAGCAGCTTGGAGTCCGGACAGGGATTCTACGAGCAGTACTTC.

The table lists this clone with a count of one. The chain uses TRBV20-1 and TRBJ2-1, with TRBD1 identical over 9 bases. The CDR3 contains 15 residues. Losses at the gene ends were 3 bases for V and 4 bases for J; bases not matched to a gene: 7. Per germline, CDR1 DFQATT and CDR2 SNEGSKA (reference sequence). CDR3 nucleotides: TGCAGTGCTAGTAGACAGGGGGGGGTTTACAATGAGCAGTTCTTC. Translation gives CSASRQGGVYNEQFF.

CDR3 bases: TGTGCCAGCAGTTACTTACGGGAACTGTTTTTT. This translates into CASSYLRELFF. This chain connects TRBV6-2 or TRBV6-3 to TRBJ1-4; D is ambiguous. V lost 1 base and J 12 bases, leaving 6 bases between the germline ends. The CDR3 has 11 residues. Germline V CDR1 and CDR2: MNHEY, SVGEGT.

The V call is TRBV5-4, the J call TRBJ1-1; D not resolved. Germline V gives CDR1 SGHNT, CDR2 YYREEE (reference sequence). The CDR3 sequence is 13 residues long. Trimming took 4 bases from V and 7 from J, leaving 14 bases between them. CDR3 sequence reads: CASSRGGSVEAFF. In DNA form, the CDR3 reads TGTGCCAGCAGCCGGGGAGGTTCGGTTGAAGCTTTCTTT. Filled out from reference TRBV5-4 and TRBJ1-1, the complete variable domain reads ETGVTQSPTHLIKTRGQQVTLRCSSQSGHNTVSWYQQALGQGPQFIFQYYREEENGRGNFPPRFSGLQFPNYSSELNVNALELDDSALYLCASSRGGSVEAFFGQGTRLTVV.

The chain's CDR3 is CASCLGGAGNTEAFF. CDR3 sequence (DNA): TGTGCCAGCTGCCTAGGGGGGGCCGGGAACACTGAAGCTTTCTTT. The chain combines TRBV3-1 (or the pseudogene TRBV3-2) with TRBJ1-1, with a weak D call TRBD1 (6 bases). The germline V gene encodes CDR1 LGHDT and CDR2 YNNKEL (reference sequence). CDR3 size: 15 residues. Trimming took 8 bases from V and 1 from J, leaving 17 bases between them.

V is TRBV19 and J is TRBJ2-5, with D perhaps matching TRBD2 (6 bases). The V gene lost 5 bases and the J gene lost 4 bases, with 11 bases spanning the gap. This CDR3 is 13 amino acids long. The germline V gene has CDR1 LNHDA and CDR2 SQIVND (reference sequence). The CDR3 sequence: CASSPPEGETQYF. CDR3 nucleotides: TGTGCCAGTAGTCCCCCGGAGGGAGAGACCCAGTACTTC.

The J gene is TRBJ2-1, the V gene TRBV4-3; D remains ambiguous. The CDR3 spans 14 residues. V was cut by 1 base and J by 9 bases, with 13 bases left in between. Germline V CDR1 and CDR2: LGHNA, YSLEER. The DNA of the CDR3 is TGCGCCAGCAGCCAAGGCGAGAGGCCTAGTGAGCAGTTCTTC. Amino acids: CASSQGERPSEQFF.

The chain recombines TRBV4-3 with TRBJ2-3; 7 nucleotides agree with TRBD2. Germline V gene data show CDR1 as LGHNA and CDR2 as YSLEER. J lost 3 bases, V lost 4 bases, and 7 bases had no gene match. The CDR3 is 15 amino acids. The CDR3 reads CASSPSRGSTDTQYF. The CDR3 nucleotides are TGCGCCAGCAGCCCGTCGCGGGGGAGTACAGATACGCAGTATTTT.

V gene TRBV6-6 combines with J gene TRBJ2-3; D unclear. This CDR3 is 13 amino acids long. Trimming pared 1 base from V and 3 bases from J, leaving 5 bases between. The germline V gene has CDR1 MNHNY and CDR2 SVGAGI (reference sequence). This CDR3 is CASSYFGTDTQYF. The CDR3 region has the DNA TGTGCCAGCAGTTACTTCGGTACAGATACGCAGTATTTT.

This clone was found a few times. The chain joins TRBV10-3 to TRBJ1-2; D unresolved. V was trimmed by 4 bases and J by 8 bases, leaving 14 bases between them. Per germline, CDR1 ENHRY and CDR2 SYGVKD. The CDR3 sequence is 13 residues long. The CDR3 reads CAISGIVAVGYTF. The CDR3 region has the DNA TGTGCCATCAGTGGGATTGTGGCGGTAGGCTACACCTTC.

The chain carries TRBV12-3 or TRBV12-4 and TRBJ2-5, with D maybe TRBD1 (6 bases). V lost 7 bases and J 5 bases, leaving 14 bases between the germline ends. The CDR3 is made up of 13 amino acids. CDR3 region: CASTQTGSETQYF. CDR3 nucleotides: TGTGCCAGCACCCAGACAGGCTCGGAGACCCAGTACTTC.

The CDR3 here is CATSDRAGSREQYF. DNA for the CDR3: TGTGCCACCAGTGATCGAGCCGGGAGCAGGGAGCAGTACTTC. V gene TRBV24-1 combines with J gene TRBJ2-7; a possible D gene is TRBD2 (6 bases). The ends were cut back, 3 bases at V and 7 bases at J, with 15 bases in the middle. Germline V gene sequence: CDR1 KGHDR, CDR2 SFDVKD. CDR3 length: 14 amino acids.

V gene TRBV15 combines with J gene TRBJ2-2; D is perhaps TRBD2 (7 bases). The CDR3 loop spans 15 amino acids. The germline V gene has CDR1 LNHNV and CDR2 YYDKDF (reference sequence). V lost 0 bases, J lost 6 bases, and 11 bases lay in between. The CDR3 protein is CATSRDAGAAGELFF. The DNA of the CDR3 is TGTGCCACCAGCAGAGATGCGGGGGCCGCCGGGGAGCTGTTTTTT. The full variable domain, completed using reference TRBV15 and TRBJ2-2, is DAMVIQNPRYQVTQFGKPVTLSCSQTLNHNVMYWYQQKSSQAPKLLFHYYDKDFNNEADTPDNFQSRRPNTSFCFLDIRSPGLGDTAMYLCATSRDAGAAGELFFGEGSRLTVL.

Only one count was recorded for this clone. The gene calls are TRBV6-5 and TRBJ1-4; 8 nucleotides line up with TRBD1. Germline assignment: CDR1 MNHEY and CDR2 SVGAGI. With 2 bases clipped from V and 7 bases from J, the junction kept 3 bases outside the gene matches. This CDR3 comprises 14 residues. The CDR3 bases are TGTGCCAGCAGTTACACCCAGGGGGCTGAAAAACTGTTTTTT. This codes for CASSYTQGAEKLFF.

The chain carries TRBV5-1 and TRBJ2-3; 10 bases align to TRBD1. Per germline, CDR1 SGHRS and CDR2 YFSETQ. The V segment lost 0 bases and the J segment 5 bases; nucleotides outside the gene matches: 3. The CDR3 covers 15 residues. CDR3 protein: CASSLETGGEDTQYF. CDR3 DNA: TGCGCCAGCAGCTTGGAGACAGGGGGCGAAGATACGCAGTATTTT.

The chain couples TRBV3-1 (or the pseudogene TRBV3-2) to TRBJ1-1; 10 bases are a match to TRBD1. V lost 8 bases to trimming and J lost 7 bases; unmatched junction nucleotides: 7. Germline V gene data show CDR1 as LGHDT and CDR2 as YNNKEL (reference sequence). CDR3 length: 13 residues. CDR3 sequence reads: CASRQGASNEAFF. As DNA, the CDR3 is TGTGCCAGCCGACAGGGGGCGTCAAATGAAGCTTTCTTT.

This clone was observed once. The chain has TRBV18 and TRBJ2-5, with D perhaps matching TRBD1 (5 bases). This CDR3 region has 13 residues. Deletions cut 3 bases from V and 5 bases from J, with 10 bases between. Germline V gene data show CDR1 as KGHSH and CDR2 as LQKENI. The CDR3 spells CASSPSNRETQYF. CDR3 nucleotides: TGTGCCAGCTCACCGTCGAACAGGGAGACCCAGTACTTC.

V usage is TRBV5-1 and J usage is TRBJ1-2; D gene uncertain. This CDR3 is built from 12 residues. Germline loops: CDR1 SGHRS, CDR2 YFSETQ. Trimming removed 4 bases from V and 4 bases from J, with 8 bases in between. CDR3 nucleotide sequence: TGCGCCAGCAGCATCAACTCCTATGGCTACACCTTC. This encodes CASSINSYGYTF.

J is TRBJ2-7 and V is TRBV2; D may be TRBD2 (6 bases). CDR1 is SNHLY, CDR2 FYNNEI, per germline. The CDR3 has 14 residues. V shed 7 bases and J shed 0 bases, with 13 bases lying between them. The CDR3 loop reads CASNRDSNSYEQYF. CDR3 DNA sequence: TGTGCCAGCAACCGGGACTCGAACTCCTACGAGCAGTACTTC. Full variable domain (remainder filled in from reference TRBV2 and TRBJ2-7): EPEVTQTPSHQVTQMGQEVILRCVPISNHLYFYWYRQILGQKVEFLVSFYNNEISEKSEIFDDQFSVERPDGSNFTLKIRSTKLEDSAMYFCASNRDSNSYEQYFGPGTRLTVT.

The V call is TRBV12-3 or TRBV12-4, the J call TRBJ2-7; D gene unclear. Deletions cut 1 base from V and 2 bases from J, with 6 bases between. This CDR3 region has 13 residues. The CDR3 coding sequence is TGTGCCAGCAGTTTAGGGCATACCTACGAGCAGTACTTC. Translated, it gives CASSLGHTYEQYF.

This chain joins TRBV6-5 and TRBJ1-6, with 9 bases that match TRBD1. This CDR3 has 13 residues. Trimming removed 8 bases from V and 7 bases from J; junction bases left unmatched: 3. Germline V gene sequence: CDR1 MNHEY, CDR2 SVGAGI. The CDR3 bases are TGTGCCAGCTGGGACAGGGCCAATTCACCCCTCCACTTT. Protein: CASWDRANSPLHF.